This TCR beta chain was retrieved from a study of shared clonotypes between healthy human individuals. Overall study: For every donor, three CD4 naive, three CD4 memory, two CD8 naive and one CD8 memory plates were used. Study findings and constraints: For naive CD4 cells, approximately 4.8% of clonotypes were shared across a handful of donors. Compared with clonotypes that all four donors shared, non-shared clonotypes had lower generation probabilities.

Each sorted subset replicate got 200 ng genomic DNA, roughly 33,000 genomes. The data were produced by immunoSEQ multiplex PCR, yet TCRdb's version contains in-frame clones alone and is incomplete. There are 980,000 or so clones in the sample; more than 75% occur only once, and roughly 1.5% lies in the top ten. Worth noting for this clone: Its specificity is unknown. Within the sample, other DNA sequences also encode this same CDR3.

Trimming took off 0 bases at V and 7 bases at J, with 8 bases between the two ends. This CDR3 is 13 amino acids long. Looked up from germline, CDR1 is SGHRS and CDR2 is YFSETQ. This chain joins TRBV5-1 and TRBJ1-5, with D hard to call. This clonotype originated in a man younger than 35 in good health. Sequenced input: memory CD4+ T cells sorted from blood. The subset here: CD45RA-negative fraction. The CDR3: CASSLGPEQPQHF. The CDR3 bases are TGCGCCAGCAGCTTGGGTCCAGAACAGCCCCAGCATTTT.